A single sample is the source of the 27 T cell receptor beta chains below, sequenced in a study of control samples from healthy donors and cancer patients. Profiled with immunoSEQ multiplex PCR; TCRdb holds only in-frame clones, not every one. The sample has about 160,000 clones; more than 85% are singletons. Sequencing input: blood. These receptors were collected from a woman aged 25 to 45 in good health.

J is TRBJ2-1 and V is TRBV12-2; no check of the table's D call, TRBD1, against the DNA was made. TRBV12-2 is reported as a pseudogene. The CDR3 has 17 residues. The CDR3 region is CASRLARTTARSNEQFF. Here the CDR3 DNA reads TGTGCAAGTCGCTTAGCGCGGACGACAGCCCGCTCCAATGAGCAGTTCTTC.

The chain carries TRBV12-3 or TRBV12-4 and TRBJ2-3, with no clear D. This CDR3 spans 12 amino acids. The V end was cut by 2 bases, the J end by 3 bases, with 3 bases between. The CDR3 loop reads CASSLWTDTQYF. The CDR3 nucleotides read TGTGCCAGCAGTTTATGGACAGATACGCAGTATTTT.

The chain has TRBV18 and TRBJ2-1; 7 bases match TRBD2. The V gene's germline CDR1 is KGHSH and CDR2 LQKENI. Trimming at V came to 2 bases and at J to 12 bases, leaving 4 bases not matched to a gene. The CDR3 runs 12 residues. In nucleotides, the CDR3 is TGTGCCAGCTCACCAGAGCGGGAAGTGCAGTTCTTC. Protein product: CASSPEREVQFF.

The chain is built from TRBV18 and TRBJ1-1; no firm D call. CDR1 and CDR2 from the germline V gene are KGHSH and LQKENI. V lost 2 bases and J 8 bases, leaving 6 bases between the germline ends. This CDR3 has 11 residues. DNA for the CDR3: TGTGCCAGCTCACCAAGCGGAGAAGCTTTCTTT. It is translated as CASSPSGEAFF. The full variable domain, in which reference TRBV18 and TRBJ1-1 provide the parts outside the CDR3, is NAGVMQNPRHLVRRRGQEARLRCSPMKGHSHVYWYRQLPEEGLKFMVYLQKENIIDESGMPKERFSAEFPKEGPSILRIQQVVRGDSAAYFCASSPSGEAFFGQGTRLTVV.

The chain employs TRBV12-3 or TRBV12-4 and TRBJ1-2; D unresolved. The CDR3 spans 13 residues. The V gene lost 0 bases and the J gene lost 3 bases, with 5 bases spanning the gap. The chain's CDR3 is CASSLAQDYGYTF. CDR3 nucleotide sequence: TGTGCCAGCAGTTTAGCCCAGGACTATGGCTACACCTTC.

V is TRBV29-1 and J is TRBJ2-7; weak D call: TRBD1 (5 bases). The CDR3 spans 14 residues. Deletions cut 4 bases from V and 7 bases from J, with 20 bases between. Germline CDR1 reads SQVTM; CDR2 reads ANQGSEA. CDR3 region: CSVVLAGKPGEQYF. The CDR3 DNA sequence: TGCAGCGTTGTACTGGCAGGGAAACCTGGGGAGCAGTACTTC.

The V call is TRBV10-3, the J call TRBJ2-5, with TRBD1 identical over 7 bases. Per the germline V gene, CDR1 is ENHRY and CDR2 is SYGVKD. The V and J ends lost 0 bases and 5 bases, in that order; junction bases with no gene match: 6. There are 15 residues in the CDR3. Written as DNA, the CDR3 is TGTGCCATCAGTGAGTCTATAGGGGGCGAGGAGACCCAGTACTTC. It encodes CAISESIGGEETQYF.

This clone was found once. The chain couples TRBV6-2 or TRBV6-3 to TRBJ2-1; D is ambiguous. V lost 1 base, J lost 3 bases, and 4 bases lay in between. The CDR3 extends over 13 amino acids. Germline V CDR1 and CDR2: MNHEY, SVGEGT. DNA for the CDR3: TGTGCCAGCAGTTACTTCGTCTACAATGAGCAGTTCTTC. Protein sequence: CASSYFVYNEQFF.

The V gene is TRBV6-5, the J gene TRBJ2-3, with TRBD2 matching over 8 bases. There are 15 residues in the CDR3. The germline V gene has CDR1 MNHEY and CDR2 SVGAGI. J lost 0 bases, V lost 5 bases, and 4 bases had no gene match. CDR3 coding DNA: TGTGCCAGCAGTCTACTAGCGGAAAGCACAGATACGCAGTATTTT. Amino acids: CASSLLAESTDTQYF.

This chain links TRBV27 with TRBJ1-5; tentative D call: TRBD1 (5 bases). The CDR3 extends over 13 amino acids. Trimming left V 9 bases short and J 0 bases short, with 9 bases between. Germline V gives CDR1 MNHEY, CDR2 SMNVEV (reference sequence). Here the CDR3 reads CASGTGSNQPQHF. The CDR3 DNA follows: TGTGCCAGTGGGACGGGTAGCAATCAGCCCCAGCATTTT.

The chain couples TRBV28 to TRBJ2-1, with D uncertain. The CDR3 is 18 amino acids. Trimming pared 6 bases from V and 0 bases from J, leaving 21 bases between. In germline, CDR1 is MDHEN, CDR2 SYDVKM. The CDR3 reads CASRSNPVFESSYNEQFF. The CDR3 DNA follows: TGTGCCAGCAGGTCGAACCCCGTATTTGAGTCCTCCTACAATGAGCAGTTCTTC. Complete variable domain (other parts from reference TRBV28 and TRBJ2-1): DVKVTQSSRYLVKRTGEKVFLECVQDMDHENMFWYRQDPGLGLRLIYFSYDVKMKEKGDIPEGYSVSREKKERFSLILESASTNQTSMYLCASRSNPVFESSYNEQFFGPGTRLTVL.

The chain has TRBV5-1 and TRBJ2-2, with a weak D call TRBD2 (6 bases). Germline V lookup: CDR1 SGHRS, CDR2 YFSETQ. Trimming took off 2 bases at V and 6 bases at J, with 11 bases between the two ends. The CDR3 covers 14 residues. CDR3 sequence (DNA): TGCGCCAGCAGCTTATCAGCGGGTGCCGGGGAGCTGTTTTTT. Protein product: CASSLSAGAGELFF.

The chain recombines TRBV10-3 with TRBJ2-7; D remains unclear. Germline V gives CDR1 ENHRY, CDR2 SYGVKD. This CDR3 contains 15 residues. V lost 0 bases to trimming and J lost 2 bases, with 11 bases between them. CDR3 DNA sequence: TGTGCCATCAGTGAGTCACACGGTCCGCCCTACGAGCAGTACTTC. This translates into CAISESHGPPYEQYF.

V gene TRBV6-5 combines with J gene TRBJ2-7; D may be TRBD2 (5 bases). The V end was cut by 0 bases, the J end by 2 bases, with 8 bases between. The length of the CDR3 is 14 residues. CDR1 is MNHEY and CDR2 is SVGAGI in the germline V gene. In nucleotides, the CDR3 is TGTGCCAGCAGTTACTCAGCGGCCACCTACGAGCAGTACTTC. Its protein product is CASSYSAATYEQYF.

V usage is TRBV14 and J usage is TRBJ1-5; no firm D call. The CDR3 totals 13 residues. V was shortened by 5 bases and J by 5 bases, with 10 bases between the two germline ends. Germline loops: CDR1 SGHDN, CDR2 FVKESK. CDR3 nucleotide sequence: TGTGCCAGCAGCTCTCACCCCCATCAGCCCCAGCATTTT. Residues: CASSSHPHQPQHF.

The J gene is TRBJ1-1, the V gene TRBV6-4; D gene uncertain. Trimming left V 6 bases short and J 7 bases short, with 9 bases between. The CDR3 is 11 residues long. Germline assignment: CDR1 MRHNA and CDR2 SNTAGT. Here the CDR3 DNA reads TGTGCCAGCAGGGGCGGAGGTGAAGCTTTCTTT. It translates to CASRGGGEAFF.

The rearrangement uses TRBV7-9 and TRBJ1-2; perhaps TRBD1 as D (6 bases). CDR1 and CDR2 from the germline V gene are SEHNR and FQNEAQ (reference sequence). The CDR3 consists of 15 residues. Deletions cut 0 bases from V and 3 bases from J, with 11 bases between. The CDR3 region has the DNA TGTGCCAGCAGCTTAGCGCTCCAGGGGTACTATGGCTACACCTTC. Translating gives CASSLALQGYYGYTF.

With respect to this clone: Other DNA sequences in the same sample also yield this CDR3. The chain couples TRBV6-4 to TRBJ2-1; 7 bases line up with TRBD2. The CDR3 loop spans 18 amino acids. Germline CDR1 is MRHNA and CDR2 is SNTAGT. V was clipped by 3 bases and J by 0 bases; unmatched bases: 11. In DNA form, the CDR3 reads TGTGCCAGCAGTGAGGTCTCGGGCGGGGGTGGCTCCTACAATGAGCAGTTCTTC. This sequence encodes CASSEVSGGGGSYNEQFF.

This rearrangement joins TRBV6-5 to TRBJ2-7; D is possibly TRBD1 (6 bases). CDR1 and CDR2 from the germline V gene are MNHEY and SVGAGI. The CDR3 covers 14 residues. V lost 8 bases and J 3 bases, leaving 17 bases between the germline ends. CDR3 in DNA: TGTGCCAGCCTCGGGACATTCTTTTACTACGAGCAGTACTTC. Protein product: CASLGTFFYYEQYF.

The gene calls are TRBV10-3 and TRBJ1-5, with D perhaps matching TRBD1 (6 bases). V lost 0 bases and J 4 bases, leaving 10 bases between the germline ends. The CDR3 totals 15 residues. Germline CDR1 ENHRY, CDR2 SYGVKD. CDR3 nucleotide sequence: TGTGCCATCAGTGAGTCGTCCAGGGGAAATCAGCCCCAGCATTTT. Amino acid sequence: CAISESSRGNQPQHF.

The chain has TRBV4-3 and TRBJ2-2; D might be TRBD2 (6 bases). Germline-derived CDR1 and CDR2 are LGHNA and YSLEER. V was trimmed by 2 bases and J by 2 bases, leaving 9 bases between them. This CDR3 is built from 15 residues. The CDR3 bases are TGCGCCAGCAGCCAAATAGCGGTAAACACCGGGGAGCTGTTTTTT. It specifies CASSQIAVNTGELFF.

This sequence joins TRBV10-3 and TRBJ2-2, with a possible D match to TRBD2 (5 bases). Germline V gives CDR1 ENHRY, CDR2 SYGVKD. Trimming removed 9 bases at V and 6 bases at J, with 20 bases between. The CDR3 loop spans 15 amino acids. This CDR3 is CAIGGLLLSPGELFF. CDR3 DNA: TGTGCCATTGGCGGACTCCTCCTTAGCCCCGGGGAGCTGTTTTTT.

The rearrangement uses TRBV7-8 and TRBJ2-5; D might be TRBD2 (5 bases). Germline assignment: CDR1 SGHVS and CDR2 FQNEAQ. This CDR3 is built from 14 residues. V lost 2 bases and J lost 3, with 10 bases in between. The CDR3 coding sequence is TGTGCCAGCAGCTTACCTTTCGGGGAAGAGACCCAGTACTTC. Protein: CASSLPFGEETQYF.

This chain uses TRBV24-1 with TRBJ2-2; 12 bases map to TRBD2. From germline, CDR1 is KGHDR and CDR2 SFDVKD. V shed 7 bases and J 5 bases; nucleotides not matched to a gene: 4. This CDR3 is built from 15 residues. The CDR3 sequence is CATRGLAGETGELFF. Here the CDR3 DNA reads TGTGCCACCAGGGGACTAGCGGGTGAAACCGGGGAGCTGTTTTTT.

The CDR3 bases are TGTGCCAGCTCACCACAGGGGCCGAACACTGAAGCTTTCTTT. Its protein product is CASSPQGPNTEAFF. This chain uses TRBV18 with TRBJ1-1, with D maybe TRBD1 (5 bases). V shed 1 base and J shed 1 base, with 7 bases lying between them. CDR1 is KGHSH, CDR2 LQKENI, per germline. CDR3 size: 14 residues.

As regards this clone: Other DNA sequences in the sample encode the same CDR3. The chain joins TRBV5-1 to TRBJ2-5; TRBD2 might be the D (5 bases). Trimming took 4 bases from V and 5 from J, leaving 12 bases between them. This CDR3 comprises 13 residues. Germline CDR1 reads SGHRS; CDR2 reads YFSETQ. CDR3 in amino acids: CASSPVGGETQYF. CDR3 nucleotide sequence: TGCGCCAGCAGCCCGGTAGGCGGGGAGACCCAGTACTTC.

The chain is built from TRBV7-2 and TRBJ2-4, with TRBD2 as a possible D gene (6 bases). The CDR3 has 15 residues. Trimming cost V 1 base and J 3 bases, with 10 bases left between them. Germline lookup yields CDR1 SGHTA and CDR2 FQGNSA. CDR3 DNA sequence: TGTGCCAGCAGCTTAGAGGGCGGGGTCAAAAACATTCAGTACTTC. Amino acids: CASSLEGGVKNIQYF.